This TCR beta chain comes out of a study of cytomegalovirus exposure and HLA in healthy donors. Study-wide findings and caveats: TCR beta V- and J-gene trimming was later associated with a missense DCLRE1C variant. Reportedly, fewer N-insertions than the 666-donor mean appeared in an Asian-associated ancestry cluster in a later analysis. Cytomegalovirus association was assigned to 150 to 200 TCR beta chains. The study reported that TCR beta sequences accurately predicted HLA-A and HLA-B alleles in most subjects.

Trimming removed 1 base at V and 1 base at J, with 14 bases between. The CDR3 has 16 amino acids. Germline V gene lookup returns CDR1 PRHDT and CDR2 FYEKMQ (reference sequence). This PCR relied on a set of 60 Vbeta primers and 13 Jbeta primers. The data were produced by immunoSEQ multiplex PCR, yet TCRdb's version contains in-frame clones alone and is incomplete. Seen here are 250,000 to 300,000 clones, 80% to 90% observed once, and the top ten hold 1.5% to 2.5%. For this clone: The antigen remains undetermined.

The chain links TRBV13 to TRBJ2-7; D is possibly TRBD2 (6 bases). Input material: PBMCs. The sequence was collected from a woman aged 40 to 50 in good health and CMV-seropositive. The CDR3 DNA sequence: TGTGCCAGCAGCTTAGTCCCGGGAGCGGATTCCTACGAGCAGTACTTC. It encodes CASSLVPGADSYEQYF.